The rows below give T cell receptor beta chains drawn from one sample of a study of T-cell memory formation after mild COVID-19. Via MiXCR, TCRdb re-called the 5' RACE reads, giving one row per CDR3 protein. This sample carries about 350,000 distinct CDR3 sequences, roughly an eighth of them seen once, and the ten largest clones take roughly 20%. Sequenced input: PBMCs or a T cell subset sorted from them (not recorded which). Receptors originate from a man between 18 and 29 years old who had mild COVID-19 (a few samples of this study predate the infection). Cell type and time point are not known. Each CDR3 is given with its conserved first and last residue. The order of the fields is V gene, J gene, CDR3 protein.

>TRBV7-2|TRBJ1-1
CASSFGTWTTENTEAFF
>TRBV5-1|TRBJ2-5
CASSRAYEGAHQETQYF
>TRBV12-3/TRBV12-4|TRBJ2-1
CASSLKAGGPRNEQFF
>TRBV19|TRBJ2-1
CASRSTGSEQFF
>TRBV14|TRBJ2-6
CASSQISGANVLTF
>TRBV3-1|TRBJ2-7
CASSQDSGARTYEQYF
>TRBV11-2|TRBJ2-7
CASSLATGGSYEQYF
>TRBV7-6|TRBJ1-1
CASSPDGENTEAFF
>TRBV24-1|TRBJ2-1
CATSDFRDEQFF
>TRBV20-1|TRBJ2-3
CSARDRRGLDTQYF
>TRBV6-2/TRBV6-3|TRBJ2-3
CASTPFGTGGTDTQYF
>TRBV12-3/TRBV12-4|TRBJ2-5
CASSPSAGGGTQYF
>TRBV7-2|TRBJ1-2
CASIRPGEYYGYTF
>TRBV6-6|TRBJ2-2
CASSYPGGLNTGELFF